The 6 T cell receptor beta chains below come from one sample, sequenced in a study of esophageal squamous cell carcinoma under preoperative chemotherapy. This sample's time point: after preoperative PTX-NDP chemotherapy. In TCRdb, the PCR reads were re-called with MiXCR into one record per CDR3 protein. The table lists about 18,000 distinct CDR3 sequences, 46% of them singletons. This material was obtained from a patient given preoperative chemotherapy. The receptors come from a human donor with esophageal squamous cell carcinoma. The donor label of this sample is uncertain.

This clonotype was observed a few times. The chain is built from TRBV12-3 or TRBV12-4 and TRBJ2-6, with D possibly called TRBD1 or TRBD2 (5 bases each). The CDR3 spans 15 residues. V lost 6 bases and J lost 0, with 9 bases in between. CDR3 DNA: TGTGCCAGCAGCCGGGACGGCTCTGGGGCCAACGTCCTGACTTTC. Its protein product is CASSRDGSGANVLTF.

CDR3 sequence (DNA): TGTGCCAGCAGTCCCCGGGACGGACACTACGAGCAGTACTTC. This sequence encodes CASSPRDGHYEQYF. V is TRBV27 and J is TRBJ2-7; the D gene could be TRBD1 or TRBD2 (5 bases each). Germline CDR1 reads MNHEY; CDR2 reads SMNVEV (reference sequence). The CDR3 has 14 amino acids. Trimming removed 5 bases from V and 3 bases from J, with 14 bases in between.

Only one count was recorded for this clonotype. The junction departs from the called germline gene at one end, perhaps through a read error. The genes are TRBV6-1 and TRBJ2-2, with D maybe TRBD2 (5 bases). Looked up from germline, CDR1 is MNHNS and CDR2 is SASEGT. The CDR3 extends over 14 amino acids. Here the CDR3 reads CASSLGVSTGTLYF. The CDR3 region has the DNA TGTGCGAGCAGCCTGGGAGTGAGCACCGGTACGCTGTATTTT.

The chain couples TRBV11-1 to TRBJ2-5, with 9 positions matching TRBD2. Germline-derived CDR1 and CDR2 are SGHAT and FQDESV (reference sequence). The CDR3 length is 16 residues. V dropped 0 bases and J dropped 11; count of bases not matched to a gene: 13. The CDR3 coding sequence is TGTGCCAGCAGCTTAGCGGGTAGCGGGAGAGGGAATGAGCAGTACTTC. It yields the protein CASSLAGSGRGNEQYF.

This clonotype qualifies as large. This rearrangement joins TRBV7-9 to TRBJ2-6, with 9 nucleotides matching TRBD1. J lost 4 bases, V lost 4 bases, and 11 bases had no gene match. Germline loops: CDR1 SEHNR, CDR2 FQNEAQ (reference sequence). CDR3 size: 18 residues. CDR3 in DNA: TGTGCCAGCAGCTCTCCGGGACAGGGTATTTGGGGGGCCAACGTCCTGACTTTC. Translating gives CASSSPGQGIWGANVLTF.

The CDR3 here is CASSWAYQETQYF. DNA of the CDR3: TGTGCCAGCAGTTGGGCTTATCAAGAGACCCAGTACTTC. This chain joins TRBV12-3 or TRBV12-4 and TRBJ2-5, with D hard to call. The CDR3 loop spans 13 amino acids. V lost 4 bases, J lost 2 bases, and 8 bases lay in between.